The 17 T cell receptor beta chains reported below all come from one sample, sequenced in a study of blood T cells in healthy people across ages. With a J-beta primer mix and a sample-barcoded 5' primer, a second PCR ran 7 to 11 cycles. TCRdb reprocessed the 5' RACE reads via MiXCR and lists one record per CDR3 protein. The sample lists approximately 800,000 distinct CDR3 sequences, about 62% occurring once. Sequencing used blood. The receptors come from a man between 25 and 39 years old in good health.

The sample holds many counts of this clonotype. The J gene is TRBJ2-1, the V gene TRBV20-1; D call uncertain. From germline, CDR1 is DFQATT and CDR2 SNEGSKA (reference sequence). The CDR3 loop spans 13 amino acids. V lost 3 bases and J lost 8, with 14 bases in between. The CDR3 DNA follows: TGCAGTGCTAGCTCGAATGCCCGCGATGAGCAGTTCTTC. The encoded protein is CSASSNARDEQFF.

This clonotype was detected only once. The chain joins TRBV10-3 to TRBJ1-3, with TRBD1 as a possible D gene (6 bases). Per germline, CDR1 ENHRY and CDR2 SYGVKD. Deletions cut 4 bases from V and 0 bases from J, with 10 bases between. The CDR3 has 15 amino acids. In nucleotides, the CDR3 is TGTGCCATCAGTGTTGGGACAACCTCTGGAAACACCATATATTTT. This codes for CAISVGTTSGNTIYF.

The chain combines TRBV10-3 with TRBJ1-6; no reliable D call. Germline CDR1 is ENHRY and CDR2 is SYGVKD. The CDR3 totals 16 residues. V lost 4 bases and J 0 bases, leaving 10 bases between the germline ends. CDR3 DNA: TGTGCCATCAGTGGGTCCCAGAGCTCCTATAATTCACCCCTCCACTTT. Translation: CAISGSQSSYNSPLHF.

This rearrangement joins TRBV4-2 to TRBJ2-3; D possibly corresponds to TRBD2 (6 bases). The CDR3 extends over 14 amino acids. CDR1 LGHNA and CDR2 YNFKEQ come from the germline V gene. Trimming removed 0 bases from V and 4 bases from J, with 8 bases in between. The chain's CDR3 is CASSQELAPDTQYF. In nucleotides, the CDR3 is TGTGCCAGCAGCCAAGAACTAGCCCCAGATACGCAGTATTTT.

The genes are TRBV20-1 and TRBJ2-3, with TRBD2 matching over 8 bases. The CDR3 runs 18 residues. Trimming took 2 bases from V and 1 from J; bases not matched to a gene: 14. The germline CDR1 and CDR2 sequences are DFQATT and SNEGSKA (reference sequence). CDR3 sequence (DNA): TGCAGTGCTAGATTTGTCGGCGGGGGGACCGCTCGCACAGATACGCAGTATTTT. Residues: CSARFVGGGTARTDTQYF.

This clonotype was observed a few times. CDR3 amino acids: CSVLQREQYF. The CDR3 DNA is TGCAGCGTTCTCCAGCGCGAGCAGTACTTC. The chain employs TRBV29-1 and TRBJ2-7; D gene uncertain. Germline lookup yields CDR1 SQVTM and CDR2 ANQGSEA. The CDR3 spans 10 residues. Trimming stripped 5 bases from V and 6 bases from J, with 8 bases between.

The chain joins TRBV27 to TRBJ2-5, with D perhaps given as TRBD1 or TRBD2 (5 bases each). The J call may be mistaken, given a closer DNA end match to TRBJ2-7. The CDR3 is made up of 14 amino acids. Germline V lookup: CDR1 MNHEY, CDR2 SMNVEV (reference sequence). The chain's CDR3 is CASSLNTGGHEQYF. In nucleotides, the CDR3 is TGTGCCAGCAGTTTAAACACAGGAGGACACGAGCAGTACTTC.

The genes are TRBV7-2 and TRBJ1-2, with 7 nucleotides matching TRBD1. In germline, CDR1 is SGHTA, CDR2 FQGNSA. CDR3 length: 14 amino acids. The trim removed 5 bases at V and 0 bases at J, leaving 3 bases unmatched. The CDR3 region is CASSVDRANYGYTF. CDR3 DNA: TGTGCCAGCAGCGTAGACAGGGCTAACTATGGCTACACCTTC.

Note on this clonotype: An end of the junction does not agree with germline; a read error may underlie this. The chain carries TRBV6-5 and TRBJ1-5, with 9 bases aligning to TRBD1. The length of the CDR3 is 19 residues. Germline CDR1 is MNHEY and CDR2 is SVGAGI. In nucleotides, the CDR3 is TGTGCCAGCAGTTACTGGGGACAGGGAAGAGGTCTTGGGGGTCAGCCCCGGCATTTT. As protein: CASSYWGQGRGLGGQPRHF.

This clonotype has a handful of counts. The J gene is TRBJ2-4, the V gene TRBV12-3 or TRBV12-4, with D maybe TRBD2 (5 bases). The CDR3 extends over 12 amino acids. V lost 3 bases and J lost 8, with 8 bases in between. This CDR3 is CASSFRGDIQYF. As DNA, the CDR3 is TGTGCCAGCAGTTTTCGGGGAGACATTCAGTACTTC.

This clonotype was picked up a small number of times. The chain couples TRBV5-1 to TRBJ2-5, with D possibly being TRBD2 (7 bases). The V and J ends lost 4 bases and 2 bases respectively, with 21 bases between them. This CDR3 spans 17 amino acids. The germline V gene encodes CDR1 SGHRS and CDR2 YFSETQ. The CDR3: CASSPTLGGTSQETQYF. CDR3 nucleotides: TGCGCCAGCAGCCCCACACTCGGGGGGACATCTCAAGAGACCCAGTACTTC.

This chain joins TRBV29-1 and TRBJ1-2, with D maybe TRBD1 (6 bases). CDR3 size: 12 residues. Germline assignment: CDR1 SQVTM and CDR2 ANQGSEA. Trimming cost V 5 bases and J 8 bases, with 15 bases left between them. The DNA for the CDR3 is TGCAGCGTTCGGGCTAATGGGGGCGGCTACACCTTC. The encoded protein is CSVRANGGGYTF. The full variable domain, its missing parts supplied by reference TRBV29-1 and TRBJ1-2, is SAVISQKPSRDICQRGTSLTIQCQVDSQVTMMFWYRQQPGQSLTLIATANQGSEATYESGFVIDKFPISRPNLTFSTLTVSNMSPEDSSIYLCSVRANGGGYTFGSGTRLTVV.

This chain links TRBV9 with TRBJ2-7; D is uncertain. Germline lookup yields CDR1 SGDLS and CDR2 YYNGEE. The CDR3 has 15 residues. With 0 bases removed from V and 2 bases from J, the gap between germline ends came to 12 bases. CDR3 coding DNA: TGTGCCAGCAGCGTAGTCCCAGGCAGAACCTACGAGCAGTACTTC. Translated, it gives CASSVVPGRTYEQYF.

V and J are TRBV5-6 and TRBJ2-1; 7 bases map to TRBD2. With V trimmed by 1 base and J by 4 bases, 8 bases remained unmatched. CDR1 is SGHDT and CDR2 is YYEEEE in the germline V gene. This CDR3 is built from 16 residues. CDR3 sequence (DNA): TGTGCCAGCAGCTTGAGACTAGCTCTTTATTACAATGAGCAGTTCTTC. It yields the protein CASSLRLALYYNEQFF.

The chain recombines TRBV11-3 with TRBJ2-3; 7 bases align to TRBD2. Losses at the gene ends were 5 bases for V and 4 bases for J; bases not matched to a gene: 15. The CDR3 sequence is 17 residues long. Germline lookup yields CDR1 SGHNT and CDR2 YENEEA. The CDR3 is CASSRGEATGGADTQYF. The CDR3 nucleotides are TGTGCCAGCAGCCGGGGGGAAGCGACCGGTGGCGCAGATACGCAGTATTTT.

The V call is TRBV4-2, the J call TRBJ2-1; TRBD2 matches 11 bases. V shed 7 bases and J 3 bases; nucleotides not matched to a gene: 20. The germline V gene has CDR1 LGHNA and CDR2 YNFKEQ. The CDR3 spans 20 residues. CDR3 region: CASNHAPLAGAKSYYNEQFF. CDR3 DNA: TGTGCCAGCAACCATGCCCCACTAGCGGGGGCCAAGAGCTACTACAATGAGCAGTTCTTC.

This clonotype was detected a few times. The genes are TRBV20-1 and TRBJ2-7; 7 nucleotides align to TRBD1. CDR3 length equals 13 residues. V shed 5 bases and J 5 bases; nucleotides not matched to a gene: 9. Germline V gives CDR1 DFQATT, CDR2 SNEGSKA (reference sequence). In DNA form, the CDR3 reads TGCAGTGCTTGGGACAGCCTCCCGGACGAGCAGTACTTC. It encodes CSAWDSLPDEQYF.